This T cell receptor (beta chain) was obtained from a study of T cell repertoires in aging, cancer and after chemotherapy. Across the whole study: The full dataset contained about 10 million TCR reads. Study results and caveats: Untreated cancer patients had significantly lower blood TCR diversity than age-matched healthy donors.

The template was genomic DNA from peripheral blood, not RNA. TRB rearrangements spanning V, D and J were amplified using mixed TRB-A/B primers. TCRdb itself ran the multiplex PCR reads through MiXCR, one entry per CDR3 protein. In the table there are roughly 6,200 distinct CDR3 sequences, roughly 28% of which are singletons. By proportion, this clonotype is medium-sized. Antigen specificity is unknown. This CDR3 is 14 amino acids long. Trimming removed 2 bases from V and 4 bases from J, with 9 bases in between. This sequence joins TRBV12-3 or TRBV12-4 and TRBJ1-3; D remains unclear. Sequenced input: blood. This clonotype was sampled from a human donor in good health. The CDR3 coding sequence is TGTGCCAGCAGTTTAACAGAGGAGGGAAACACCATATATTTT. Translation gives CASSLTEEGNTIYF.